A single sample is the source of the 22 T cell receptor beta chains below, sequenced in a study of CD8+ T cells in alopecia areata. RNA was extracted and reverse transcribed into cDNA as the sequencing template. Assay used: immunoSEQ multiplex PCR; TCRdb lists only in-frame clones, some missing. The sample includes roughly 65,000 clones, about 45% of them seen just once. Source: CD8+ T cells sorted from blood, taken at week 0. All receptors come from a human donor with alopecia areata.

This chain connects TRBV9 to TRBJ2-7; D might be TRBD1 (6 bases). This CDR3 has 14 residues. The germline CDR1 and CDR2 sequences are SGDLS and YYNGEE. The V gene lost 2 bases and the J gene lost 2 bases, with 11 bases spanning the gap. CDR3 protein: CASSVGDIAYEQYF. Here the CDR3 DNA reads TGTGCCAGCAGCGTGGGGGACATAGCCTACGAGCAGTACTTC.

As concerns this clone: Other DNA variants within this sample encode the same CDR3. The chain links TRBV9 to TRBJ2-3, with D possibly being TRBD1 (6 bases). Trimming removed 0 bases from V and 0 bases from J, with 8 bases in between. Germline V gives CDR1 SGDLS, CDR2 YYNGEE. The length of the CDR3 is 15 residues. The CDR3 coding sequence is TGTGCCAGCAGCGTAGGTGGGGGCAGCACAGATACGCAGTATTTT. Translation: CASSVGGGSTDTQYF.

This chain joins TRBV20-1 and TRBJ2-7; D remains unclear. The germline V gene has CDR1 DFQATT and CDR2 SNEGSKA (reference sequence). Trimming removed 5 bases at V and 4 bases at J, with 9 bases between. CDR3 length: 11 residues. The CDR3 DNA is TGCAGTGCTCCCGATGGGTACGAGCAGTACTTC. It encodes CSAPDGYEQYF.

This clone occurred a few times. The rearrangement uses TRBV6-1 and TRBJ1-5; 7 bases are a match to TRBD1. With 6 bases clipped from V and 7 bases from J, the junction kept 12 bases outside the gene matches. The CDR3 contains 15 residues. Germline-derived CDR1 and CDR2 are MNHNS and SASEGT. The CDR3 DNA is TGTGCCAGCAGCTCCACCGGGACAGTCTCACAGCCCCAGCATTTT. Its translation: CASSSTGTVSQPQHF.

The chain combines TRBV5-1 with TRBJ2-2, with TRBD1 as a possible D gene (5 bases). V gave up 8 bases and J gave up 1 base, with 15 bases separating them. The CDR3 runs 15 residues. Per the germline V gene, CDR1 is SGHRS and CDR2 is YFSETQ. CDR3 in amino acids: CASNWTPQNTGELFF. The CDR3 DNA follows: TGCGCCAGTAACTGGACACCCCAGAACACCGGGGAGCTGTTTTTT.

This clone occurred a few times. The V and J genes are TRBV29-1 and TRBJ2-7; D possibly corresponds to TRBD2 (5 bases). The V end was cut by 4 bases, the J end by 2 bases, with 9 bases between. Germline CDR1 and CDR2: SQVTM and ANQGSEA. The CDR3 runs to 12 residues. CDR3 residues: CSVGDGAYEQYF. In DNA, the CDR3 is TGCAGCGTTGGAGACGGGGCCTACGAGCAGTACTTC.

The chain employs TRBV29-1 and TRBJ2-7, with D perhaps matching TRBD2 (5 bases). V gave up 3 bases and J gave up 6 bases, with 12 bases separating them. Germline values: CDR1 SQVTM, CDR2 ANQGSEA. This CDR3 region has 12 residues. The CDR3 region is CSVEFDGIEQYF. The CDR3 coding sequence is TGCAGCGTTGAGTTTGACGGGATCGAGCAGTACTTC.

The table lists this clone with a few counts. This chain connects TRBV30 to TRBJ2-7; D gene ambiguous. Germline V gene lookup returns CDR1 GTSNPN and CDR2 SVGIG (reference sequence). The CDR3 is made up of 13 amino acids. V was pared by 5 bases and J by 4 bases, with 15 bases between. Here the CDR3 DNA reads TGTGCCTGGGCCACCGGAAGCAAATACGAGCAGTACTTC. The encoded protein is CAWATGSKYEQYF.

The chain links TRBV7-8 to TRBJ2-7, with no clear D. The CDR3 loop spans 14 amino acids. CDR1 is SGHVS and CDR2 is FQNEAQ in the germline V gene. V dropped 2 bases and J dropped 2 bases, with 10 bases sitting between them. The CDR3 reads CASSLIDTTYEQYF. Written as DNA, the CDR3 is TGTGCCAGCAGCTTAATCGACACCACCTACGAGCAGTACTTC. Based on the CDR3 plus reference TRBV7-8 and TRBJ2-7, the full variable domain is GAGVSQSPRYKVAKRGQDVALRCDPISGHVSLFWYQQALGQGPEFLTYFQNEAQLDKSGLPSDRFFAERPEGSVSTLKIQRTQQEDSAVYLCASSLIDTTYEQYFGPGTRLTVT.

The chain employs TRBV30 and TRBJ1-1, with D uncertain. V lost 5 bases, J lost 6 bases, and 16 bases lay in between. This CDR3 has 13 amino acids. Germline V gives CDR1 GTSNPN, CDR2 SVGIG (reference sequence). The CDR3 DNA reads TGTGCCTGGGGGATTAGAGGTGCGGCTGAAGCTTTCTTT. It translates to CAWGIRGAAEAFF.

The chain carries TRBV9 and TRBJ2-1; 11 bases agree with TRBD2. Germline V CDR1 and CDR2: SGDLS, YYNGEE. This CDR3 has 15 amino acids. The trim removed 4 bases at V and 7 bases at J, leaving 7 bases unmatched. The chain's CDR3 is CASSLTSGRGNEQFF. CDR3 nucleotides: TGTGCCAGCAGCCTTACTAGCGGGAGAGGAAATGAGCAGTTCTTC.

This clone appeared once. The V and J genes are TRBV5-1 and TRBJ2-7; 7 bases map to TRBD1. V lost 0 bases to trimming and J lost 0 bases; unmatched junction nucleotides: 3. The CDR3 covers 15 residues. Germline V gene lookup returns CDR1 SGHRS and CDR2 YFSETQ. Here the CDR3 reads CASSLGTGYSYEQYF. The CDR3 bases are TGCGCCAGCAGCTTGGGGACAGGCTACTCCTACGAGCAGTACTTC.

In nucleotides, the CDR3 is TGTGCCAGCAGCGTAGGTTGGACATCACAAGAGACCCAGTACTTC. This encodes CASSVGWTSQETQYF. J is TRBJ2-5 and V is TRBV9, with TRBD1 as a possible D gene (5 bases). Germline CDR1 and CDR2: SGDLS and YYNGEE. V lost 0 bases and J 2 bases, leaving 11 bases between the germline ends. The CDR3 has 15 amino acids. Full variable domain (missing parts from reference TRBV9 and TRBJ2-5): DSGVTQTPKHLITATGQRVTLRCSPRSGDLSVYWYQQSLDQGLQFLIQYYNGEERAKGNILERFSAQQFPDLHSELNLSSLELGDSALYFCASSVGWTSQETQYFGPGTRLLVL.

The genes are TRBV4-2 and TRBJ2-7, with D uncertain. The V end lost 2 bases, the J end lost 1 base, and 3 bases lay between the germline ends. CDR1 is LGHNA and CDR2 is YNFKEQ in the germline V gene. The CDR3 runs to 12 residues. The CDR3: CASSQHSYEQYF. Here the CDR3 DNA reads TGTGCCAGCAGCCAACATTCCTACGAGCAGTACTTC.

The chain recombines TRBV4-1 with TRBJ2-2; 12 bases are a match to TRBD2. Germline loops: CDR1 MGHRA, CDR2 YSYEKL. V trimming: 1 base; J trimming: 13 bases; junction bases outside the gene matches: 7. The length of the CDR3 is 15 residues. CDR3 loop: CASSQATSGSVVLFF. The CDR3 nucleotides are TGCGCCAGCAGCCAAGCGACTAGCGGGAGTGTGGTGCTGTTTTTT.

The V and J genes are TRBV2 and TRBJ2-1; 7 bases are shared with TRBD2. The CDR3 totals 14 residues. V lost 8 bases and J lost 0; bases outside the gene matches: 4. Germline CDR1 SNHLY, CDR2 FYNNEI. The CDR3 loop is CASLSGNSYNEQFF. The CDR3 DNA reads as TGTGCCAGCCTGAGCGGGAACTCCTACAATGAGCAGTTCTTC. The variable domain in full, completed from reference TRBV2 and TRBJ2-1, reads EPEVTQTPSHQVTQMGQEVILRCVPISNHLYFYWYRQILGQKVEFLVSFYNNEISEKSEIFDDQFSVERPDGSNFTLKIRSTKLEDSAMYFCASLSGNSYNEQFFGPGTRLTVL.

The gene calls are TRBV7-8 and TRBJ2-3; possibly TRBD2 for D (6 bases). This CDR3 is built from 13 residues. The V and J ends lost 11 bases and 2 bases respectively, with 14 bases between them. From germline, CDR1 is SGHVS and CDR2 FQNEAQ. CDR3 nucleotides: TGTGCCGCTCGGGAGAGCAACACAGATACGCAGTATTTT. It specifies CAARESNTDTQYF. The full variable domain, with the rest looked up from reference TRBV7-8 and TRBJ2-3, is GAGVSQSPRYKVAKRGQDVALRCDPISGHVSLFWYQQALGQGPEFLTYFQNEAQLDKSGLPSDRFFAERPEGSVSTLKIQRTQQEDSAVYLCAARESNTDTQYFGPGTRLTVL.

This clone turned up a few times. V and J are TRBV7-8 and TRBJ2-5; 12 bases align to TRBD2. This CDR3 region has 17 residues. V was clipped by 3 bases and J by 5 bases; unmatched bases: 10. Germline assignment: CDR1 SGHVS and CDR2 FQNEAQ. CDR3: CASSFPTSGRFEETQYF. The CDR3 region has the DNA TGTGCCAGCAGCTTCCCGACTAGCGGGAGATTCGAGGAGACCCAGTACTTC.

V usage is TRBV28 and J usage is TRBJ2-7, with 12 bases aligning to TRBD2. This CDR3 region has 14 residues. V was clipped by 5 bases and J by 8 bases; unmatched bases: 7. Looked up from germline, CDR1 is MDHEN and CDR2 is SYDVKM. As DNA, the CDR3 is TGTGCCAGCAGTCCCGGACTAGCGGGACGTCAGCAGTACTTC. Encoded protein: CASSPGLAGRQQYF.

In DNA form, the CDR3 reads TGCGCCAGCAGCACCTCTAGCGGGGGCACCTTTGAGCAGTACTTC. It codes for CASSTSSGGTFEQYF. This chain links TRBV4-1 with TRBJ2-7, with 10 bases that match TRBD2. Trimming removed 5 bases from V and 7 bases from J; junction bases left unmatched: 11. This CDR3 has 15 amino acids. CDR1 is MGHRA and CDR2 is YSYEKL in the germline V gene.

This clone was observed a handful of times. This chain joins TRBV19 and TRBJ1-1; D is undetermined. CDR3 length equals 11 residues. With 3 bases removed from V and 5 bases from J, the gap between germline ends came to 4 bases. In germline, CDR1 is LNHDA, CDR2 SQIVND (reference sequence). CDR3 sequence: CASSIGTEAFF. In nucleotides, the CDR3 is TGTGCCAGTAGTATTGGGACTGAAGCTTTCTTT.

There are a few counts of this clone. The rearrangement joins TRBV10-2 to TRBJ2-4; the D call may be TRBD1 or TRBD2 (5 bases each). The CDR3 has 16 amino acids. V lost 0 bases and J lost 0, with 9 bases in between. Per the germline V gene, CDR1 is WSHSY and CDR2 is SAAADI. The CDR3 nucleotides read TGCGCCAGCAGTGAGTCGATGGGGGTAGCCAAAAACATTCAGTACTTC. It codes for CASSESMGVAKNIQYF.